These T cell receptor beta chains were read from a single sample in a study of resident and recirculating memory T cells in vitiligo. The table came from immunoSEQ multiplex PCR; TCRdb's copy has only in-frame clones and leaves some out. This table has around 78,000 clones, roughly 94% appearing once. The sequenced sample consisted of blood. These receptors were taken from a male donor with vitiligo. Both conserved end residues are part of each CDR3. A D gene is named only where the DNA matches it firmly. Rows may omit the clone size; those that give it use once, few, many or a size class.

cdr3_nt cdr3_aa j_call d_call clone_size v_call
TGTGCCGGTGGGACAGAAGAGACCCAGTACTTC CAGGTEETQYF TRBJ2-5 TRBD1 once TRBV2
TGTGCCAGCAGCCCAGGACTAGCGCCGGTCTACGAGCAGTACTTC CASSPGLAPVYEQYF TRBJ2-7 TRBD2 - TRBV13
TGTGCCAGCAGTTTCAGCCAGATGCGGTCCTACGAGCAGTACTTC CASSFSQMRSYEQYF TRBJ2-7 - - TRBV7-2
TGTGCCAGCAGCCCCTCTCGCTCCCGACGGGGGGAGCAGTTCTTC CASSPSRSRRGEQFF TRBJ2-1 - - TRBV11-2
TGTGCCAGCAGCTTTGGGGCAGGAGGCTACACCTTC CASSFGAGGYTF TRBJ1-2 - - TRBV6-5
TGTGCCAGTAGTATCCACCTAACTAGCGGAGGACTGGGTGAGCAGTTCTTC CASSIHLTSGGLGEQFF TRBJ2-1 TRBD2 once TRBV19
TGTGCCAGCAGCTTAGTCCGGAACACCGGGGAGCTGTTTTTT CASSLVRNTGELFF TRBJ2-2 - once TRBV7-9
TGTGCCAGCGCCACCCGGGGCACTGAAGCTTTCTTT CASATRGTEAFF TRBJ1-1 - - TRBV27
TGTGCCAGCAGGGCGGGGACAGGGGCCTACGAGCAGTACTTC CASRAGTGAYEQYF TRBJ2-7 TRBD1 - TRBV2
TGTGCCAGCACCAGGGGGGTACTAGGGCGGACAGATACGCAGTATTTT CASTRGVLGRTDTQYF TRBJ2-3 - - TRBV5-4
TGTGCCAGCAGCTTAGCCGAGGTTAACACTGAAGCTTTCTTT CASSLAEVNTEAFF TRBJ1-1 - - TRBV7-6